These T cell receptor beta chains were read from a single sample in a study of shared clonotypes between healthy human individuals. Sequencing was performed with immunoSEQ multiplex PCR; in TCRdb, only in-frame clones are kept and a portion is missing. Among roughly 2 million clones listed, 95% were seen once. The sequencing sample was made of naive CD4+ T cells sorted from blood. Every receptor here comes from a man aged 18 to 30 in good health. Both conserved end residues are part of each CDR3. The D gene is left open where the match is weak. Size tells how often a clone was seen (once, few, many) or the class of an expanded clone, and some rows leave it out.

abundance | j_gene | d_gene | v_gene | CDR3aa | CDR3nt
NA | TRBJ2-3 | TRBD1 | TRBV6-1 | CASSAQGVGTDTQYF | TGTGCCAGCAGTGCACAGGGGGTCGGTACAGATACGCAGTATTTT
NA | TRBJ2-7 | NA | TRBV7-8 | CASSLGRGRTYEQYF | TGTGCCAGCAGCTTAGGAAGGGGGAGGACCTACGAGCAGTACTTC
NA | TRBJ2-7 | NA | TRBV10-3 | CAISELGGAGQYF | TGTGCCATCAGTGAGTTGGGGGGCGCGGGGCAGTACTTC
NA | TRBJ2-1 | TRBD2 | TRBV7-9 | CASSLEVSRLAGGNEQFF | TGTGCCAGCAGCTTAGAGGTCTCTCGACTAGCGGGAGGCAATGAGCAGTTCTTC
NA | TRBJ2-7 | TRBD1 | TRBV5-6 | CASSLGTVSYEQYF | TGTGCCAGCAGCTTAGGGACAGTTTCCTACGAGCAGTACTTC
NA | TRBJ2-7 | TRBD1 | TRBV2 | CASSQGQWAYEQYF | TGTGCCAGCAGCCAGGGACAGTGGGCCTACGAGCAGTACTTC
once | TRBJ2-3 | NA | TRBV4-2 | CASSQDRPVSTLSPTDTQYF | TGTGCCAGCAGCCAAGATAGACCTGTCAGTACCCTCTCCCCCACAGATACGCAGTATTTT
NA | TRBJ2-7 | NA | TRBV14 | CASSQRTYEQYF | TGTGCCAGCAGCCAAAGGACGTACGAGCAGTACTTC
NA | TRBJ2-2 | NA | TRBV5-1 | CASSSDYLNTGELFF | TGCGCCAGCAGCTCGGACTACCTGAACACCGGGGAGCTGTTTTTT
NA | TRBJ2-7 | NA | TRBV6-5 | CASSYSSGSSFYEQYF | TGTGCCAGCAGTTACTCGTCAGGGAGTAGTTTCTACGAGCAGTACTTC
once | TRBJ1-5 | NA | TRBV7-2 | CASSPRAANQPQHF | TGTGCCAGCAGCCCCCGGGCCGCAAATCAGCCCCAGCATTTT
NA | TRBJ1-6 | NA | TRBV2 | CASNPGGRPYNSPLHF | TGTGCCAGCAACCCTGGGGGGCGACCCTATAATTCACCCCTCCACTTT
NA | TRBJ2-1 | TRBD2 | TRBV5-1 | CASSDRPGLAINEQFF | TGCGCCAGCAGCGACAGACCGGGACTAGCAATAAATGAGCAGTTCTTC
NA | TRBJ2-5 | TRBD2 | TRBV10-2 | CASSGASGQETQYF | TGCGCCAGCAGTGGCGCTAGCGGGCAAGAGACCCAGTACTTC
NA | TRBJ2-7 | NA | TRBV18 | CASSTSLGSYEQYF | TGTGCCAGCTCGACCTCGTTGGGCTCCTACGAGCAGTACTTC
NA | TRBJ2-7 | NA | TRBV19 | CASSIVDSYEQYF | TGTGCCAGTAGTATCGTGGACTCCTACGAGCAGTACTTC
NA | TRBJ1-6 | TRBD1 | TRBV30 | CAWGGQIDSPLHF | TGTGCCTGGGGGGGACAGATAGATTCACCCCTCCACTTT
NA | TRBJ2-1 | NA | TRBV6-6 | CASRWAGAYEQFF | TGTGCCAGCCGCTGGGCCGGAGCCTATGAGCAGTTCTTC
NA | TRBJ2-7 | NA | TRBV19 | CATEGYEQYF | TGTGCCACCGAGGGGTACGAGCAGTACTTC
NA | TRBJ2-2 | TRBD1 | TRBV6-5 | CASKSRGRTGELFF | TGTGCCAGCAAAAGTAGGGGGCGAACCGGGGAGCTGTTTTTT
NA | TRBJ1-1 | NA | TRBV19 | CASSGRMNTEAFF | TGTGCCAGTAGTGGCAGGATGAACACTGAAGCTTTCTTT
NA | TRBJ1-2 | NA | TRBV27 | CASSFVPGESGGYTF | TGTGCCAGCAGTTTTGTACCGGGGGAATCAGGAGGCTACACCTTC
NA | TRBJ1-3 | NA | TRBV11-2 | CASSGVISGNTIYF | TGTGCCAGCAGCGGCGTAATCTCTGGAAACACCATATATTTT
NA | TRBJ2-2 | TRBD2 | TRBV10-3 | CAISVLAGAGTGELFF | TGTGCCATCAGTGTCCTAGCGGGAGCGGGCACCGGGGAGCTGTTTTTT
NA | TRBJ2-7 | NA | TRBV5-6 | CASFSQGSYEQYF | TGTGCCAGTTTTTCACAGGGATCCTACGAGCAGTACTTC
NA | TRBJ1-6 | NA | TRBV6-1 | CASSEGQRPYNSPLHF | TGTGCCAGCAGTGAAGGACAGAGACCCTATAATTCACCCCTCCACTTT
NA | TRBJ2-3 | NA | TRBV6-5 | CASSYSTGTDTQYF | TGTGCCAGCAGTTACTCGACTGGCACAGATACGCAGTATTTT
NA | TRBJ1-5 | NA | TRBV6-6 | CASNKLGNQPQHF | TGTGCCAGCAATAAGTTAGGCAATCAGCCCCAGCATTTT
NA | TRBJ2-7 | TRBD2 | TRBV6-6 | CASSYSLAVGSYEQYF | TGTGCCAGCAGTTACTCACTAGCGGTGGGCTCCTACGAGCAGTACTTC
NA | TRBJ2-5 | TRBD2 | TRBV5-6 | CASSPSGGFAGTQYF | TGTGCCAGCAGCCCAAGCGGGGGGTTTGCGGGGACCCAGTACTTC
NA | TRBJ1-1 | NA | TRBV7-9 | CASSFSGVNTEAFF | TGTGCCAGCAGCTTCTCCGGAGTGAACACTGAAGCTTTCTTT
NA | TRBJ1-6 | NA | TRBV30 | CAWTIRAGSSPLHF | TGTGCCTGGACCATTCGGGCAGGGTCTTCACCCCTCCACTTT
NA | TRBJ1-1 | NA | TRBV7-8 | CASSHILGVEAFF | TGTGCCAGCAGCCATATTCTGGGCGTTGAAGCTTTCTTT
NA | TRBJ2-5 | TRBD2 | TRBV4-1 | CASSPQTSGGARETQYF | TGCGCCAGCAGCCCCCAGACTAGCGGGGGGGCTAGAGAGACCCAGTACTTC
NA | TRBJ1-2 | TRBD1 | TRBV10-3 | CAISKTGGNYGYTF | TGTGCCATCAGTAAGACAGGGGGGAACTATGGCTACACCTTC
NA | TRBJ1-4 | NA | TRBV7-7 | CASSHFRGTNSEKLFF | TGTGCTAGCAGCCACTTCCGAGGGACAAACAGCGAAAAACTGTTTTTT
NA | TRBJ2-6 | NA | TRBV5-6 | CASSSDSSGANVLTF | TGTGCCAGCAGCTCTGACAGTTCTGGGGCCAACGTCCTGACTTTC
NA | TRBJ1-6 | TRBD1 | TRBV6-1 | CASRFDRGNSPLHF | TGTGCCAGCAGATTCGACAGGGGCAATTCACCCCTCCACTTT
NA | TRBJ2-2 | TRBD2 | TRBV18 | CASSPLGTSYGGELFF | TGTGCCAGCTCACCGCTAGGGACTAGCTACGGCGGGGAGCTGTTTTTT
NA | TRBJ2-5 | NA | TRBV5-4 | CASRRDQETQYF | TGTGCCAGCAGAAGGGATCAAGAGACCCAGTACTTC
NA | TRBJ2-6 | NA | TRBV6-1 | CASSDQTSGANVLTF | TGTGCCAGCAGCGACCAGACCTCTGGGGCCAACGTCCTGACTTTC
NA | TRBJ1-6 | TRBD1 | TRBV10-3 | CAISESWDRGSPLHF | TGTGCCATCAGTGAGTCGTGGGACAGGGGTTCACCCCTCCACTTT
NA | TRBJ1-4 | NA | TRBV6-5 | CASSYSRAGSNEKLFF | TGTGCCAGCAGTTACTCGAGGGCAGGGTCTAATGAAAAACTGTTTTTT
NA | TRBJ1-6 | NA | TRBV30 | CAWIAGSSYNSPLHF | TGTGCCTGGATCGCAGGGAGCTCCTATAATTCACCCCTCCACTTT
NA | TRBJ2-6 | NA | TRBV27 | CASSYRTVSSGANVLTF | TGTGCCAGCAGTTACCGGACAGTGAGCTCTGGGGCCAACGTCCTGACTTTC
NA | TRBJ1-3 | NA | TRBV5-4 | CASSLGGAGNTIYF | TGTGCCAGCAGCCTAGGAGGGGCTGGAAACACCATATATTTT
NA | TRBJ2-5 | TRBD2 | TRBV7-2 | CASSLVNLAGVETQYF | TGTGCCAGCAGCTTAGTGAATCTAGCGGGGGTTGAGACCCAGTACTTC
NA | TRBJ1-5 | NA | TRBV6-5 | CASSYGGLGNQPQHF | TGTGCCAGCAGTTACGGGGGTCTCGGCAATCAGCCCCAGCATTTT
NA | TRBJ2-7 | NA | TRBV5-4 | CASSPSNPLYEQYF | TGTGCCAGCAGCCCTTCTAACCCCCTCTACGAGCAGTACTTC
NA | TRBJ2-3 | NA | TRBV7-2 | CASSLAQGDTQYF | TGTGCCAGCAGCTTAGCTCAAGGAGATACGCAGTATTTT
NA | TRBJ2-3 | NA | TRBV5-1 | CASSFGRSTDTQYF | TGCGCCAGCAGCTTCGGCCGTAGCACAGATACGCAGTATTTT
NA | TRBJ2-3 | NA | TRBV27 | CASSLSARRKSTDTQYF | TGTGCCAGCAGTTTATCAGCTAGGAGAAAAAGCACAGATACGCAGTATTTT
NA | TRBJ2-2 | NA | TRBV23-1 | CASSQSDLGVYTGELFF | TGCGCCAGCAGTCAATCAGATCTGGGGGTGTACACCGGGGAGCTGTTTTTT
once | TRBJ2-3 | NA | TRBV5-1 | CASSLDGSHTDTQYF | TGCGCCAGCAGCTTGGACGGATCCCACACAGATACGCAGTATTTT